Sequencing of this T cell receptor beta chain was carried out in a study of cytomegalovirus exposure and HLA in healthy donors (TCRdb year 2017). For the study in its entirety: An earlier analysis of 587 of the donors reported about 290 Gb of sequence data and some 120 million unique TCR beta sequences from about 179 million T cells. Roughly 300 gigabases of sequencing data and roughly 81 million unique TCR sequences made up an early release that covered about 640 HLA-typed donors. Of the 300 to 450 genotyped donors, around 81% fell in the genetic ancestry cluster associated with self-reported Caucasian donors. The aim of the study was to test whether cataloging public T cell receptors could identify signatures of past pathogen exposure. The study used immunosequencing to profile the T cell repertoires of some 600 subjects and linked those repertoires to cytomegalovirus serostatus. A separate validation cohort of roughly 120 different subjects was used in addition to the approximately 700-subject first cohort. High-throughput TCR immunosequencing, statistical association of individual TCRs with disease status, and machine learning were combined to predict cytomegalovirus infection status. A later analysis re-examined previously published TCR beta repertoires from several hundred donors and added high-resolution HLA genotyping to investigate patterns of TCR occurrence. Rather than using new phenotypic data, the later analysis identified candidate immune exposures from TCR beta sequences and from how often those sequences occurred across donors. In an earlier analysis of 587 of the donors, high-throughput TCR beta sequencing was used to judge whether each TCR beta V gene segment behaved as functional or pseudogenic. Donor age, sex, ethnicity and CMV serostatus were compiled alongside the repertoire data. A later genetic analysis took genome-wide SNP genotypes for about 55% of the 666 donors and used that subset as a discovery cohort. All discovery cohort repertoires had been generated using a single sequencing platform. Both class I and class II loci were covered by HLA typing, at four-digit resolution. Typing coverage differed by locus: A, B, C, DRB1 and DQB1 were typed in about 620-640 donors, DQA1 in about 510, DPA1 in some 570, and DPB1 in just under 490. Because of strong linkage in the cohort, roughly five DR-DQ haplotypes were treated as single units for association and clustering. Among over 350 genotyped donors of the cohort, an average of around 240,000 unique TCR beta nucleotide sequences were sequenced per donor, 15% to 20% of them non-productive. Points the paper makes about the study in general: An earlier analysis of several hundred of the donors showed that most TCR beta V segments appeared in productive rearrangements either about 87% or about 30% of the time, which broadly matched IMGT annotations. In the study, approximately 150 TCR beta chains were listed as associated with cytomegalovirus. Some IMGT-functional V segments, including TRBV6-2 and TRBV6-3, could not be distinguished by the 87-base-pair reads and were therefore excluded. In a later genetic analysis, a missense DCLRE1C variant was associated with V-gene and J-gene trimming of TCR beta chains, and the association was replicated in an independent cohort. According to a later analysis, TCR association rates differed among HLA loci, with DRB1 alleles showing the most associated TCRs and HLA-C alleles showing the fewest. A further reported finding was that TCR beta sequences accurately predicted the HLA-A and HLA-B alleles for most subjects in the first cohort. When HLA alleles, especially DR and DQ, strongly co-occurred, TCR associations were difficult to assign to individual alleles. While some public TCRs were present in many individuals, most TCR sequences turned up only very rarely across donors. Several of the top co-occurrence clusters appeared to be linked to parvovirus B19, influenza, CMV and Epstein-Barr virus, according to a later analysis. Sequencing depth was assumed to be roughly uniform across donors in the presence/absence analyses, though that assumption may not hold. The earlier analysis of 587 of the donors excluded approximately 15 rarely observed V segments, including chromosome 9 orphons, because counts were too low. The classifier was reported to diagnose cytomegalovirus status with high specificity and sensitivity in both the original cohort and the validation cohort. A cluster of highly shared sequence variants was judged likely to represent a technical artifact of the sequencing pipeline. In vitro tests confirmed that a few of the cytomegalovirus-associated TCR beta chains recognize cytomegalovirus antigens. In a later analysis, most CMV-associated TCR beta chains were found to appear HLA-restricted, with HLA associations seemingly driven largely by CMV exposure. Compared with the roughly 670-donor mean, donors in an Asian-associated ancestry cluster had fewer N-insertions in productive TCRs, according to a later genetic analysis. The only immune exposure information available for the cohort was CMV serostatus. Only TCR beta chains were sequenced in this cohort, and the absence of alpha or paired-chain data limited detectable features. The authors suggested that the approach could potentially be extended to other disease states and immunological phenotypes. In a later analysis, HLA-associated TCR beta chains showed more clonal expansion and lower generation probabilities than non-associated chains that were equally common. Because HLA typing was unavailable for some donors at each locus, only the typed subset was used in association tests. A later analysis associated some 17,000 TCR beta sequences with specific HLA alleles at a false discovery rate of 0.05. Linkage disequilibrium might explain the correlated functional status among segregating V segments, but an unknown experimental factor could not be ruled out.

V lost 5 bases and J lost 5 bases; the stretch between them is 15 bases long. CDR1 and CDR2, looked up from the germline V gene, are MNHNS and SASEGT. From the cysteine up to the phenylalanine, the CDR3 has a length of 14 residues. Only CDR3 DNA is held: 42 bases, read in frame from base 1. The protocol used for the library was the immunoSEQ multiplex PCR assay. A mixture of 60 forward primers for TCR Vbeta segments and 13 reverse primers for TCR Jbeta segments was used in the multiplex PCR. Amplification of the CDR3 region of rearranged TCR beta genes was performed with a multiplex PCR assay on genomic DNA. The Illumina HiSeq System was used to sequence the amplified TCR beta libraries as 87-base-pair reads. Turning to the authors' computational methods: In a later analysis, approximately 74 million unique TCR beta chains were counted across the approximately 670 repertoires, and around 10 million of these chains were shared by at least two donors. A nearest-neighbor algorithm error-corrected the raw reads and collapsed the reads into unique sequences, merging closely related sequences to remove PCR and sequencing errors. V, D and J gene segments were assigned by aligning CDR3 sequences to IMGT reference sequences. For a sequence to be retained, a match of at least six nucleotides was required to both a V gene segment and a J gene segment. A rearrangement was called productive if the CDR3 had no stop codons and remained in frame with V and J, and every other rearrangement was called non-productive. Following IMGT convention, CDR3 was defined as the stretch from the second conserved V-encoded cysteine to the conserved J-encoded phenylalanine. In an earlier analysis of roughly 610 of the donors, sequences lacking an unambiguous match to a single V gene segment were excluded. In an earlier analysis of approximately 610 of the donors, V segments were called functional above 56.7% productive rearrangements and were called segregating when the between-donor standard deviation exceeded 5%. A statistical classification framework was built for diagnosing cytomegalovirus status from the catalog of TCR beta chain sequences. A later analysis assigned V and J genes by comparing TCR nucleotide sequences with IMGT/GENE-DB human TR gene sequences. Using the TCRdist pipeline, a later analysis assigned CDR3 sequences along with most-parsimonious VDJ recombination scenarios. In a later analysis, each TCR beta chain was defined by its CDR3 amino acid sequence together with its V-gene family, and reads lacking a unique V-gene family were excluded. A later analysis removed 550 to 650 highly shared, low-generation-probability nucleotide sequences to deal with suspected cross-contamination and a sequencing artifact. In a later analysis, a clonal expansion index for each public chain was calculated from normalized within-repertoire ranks of inferred template counts. A later analysis computed generation probabilities with a VDJ recombination model fitted to out-of-frame rearrangements, and checked the results against IGoR. A later analysis scored TCR-TCR, TCR-HLA and TCR-CMV co-occurrence with hypergeometric tests, applying a repertoire-size bias correction to TCR pairs. To estimate false discovery rates, a later analysis permuted the HLA or CMV assignments 20 times. In a later analysis, co-occurring TCRs were grouped using DBSCAN, with TCRdist sequence similarity added in when clustering inside HLA-allele-positive subsets. Repertoires with fewer than 30,000 or more than 120,000 public chains were left out of co-occurrence clustering, as were about 5 repertoires with anomalous nucleotide sharing. Held by TCRdb, this immuneACCESS table contains in-frame sequences only and omits some clones. Under half of the omission traces to an unresolved V gene where checked; the cause of the rest is unknown. V, J and clone size derive from that table, while D and trimming were established from the DNA sequence. The sample table holds roughly 92,000 clones, of which around 80% were seen once. The ten largest clones represent more than 20% of the sample.

For this clone: This clone's antigen is unknown. The record has no base qualities; no much larger clone is one base away.

In total, 500 to 700 healthy bone marrow donors made up the cohort. All cohort members were sampled while nominally healthy, although unrecorded immune exposures were likely present. The donor tested CMV seropositive and was one of the 289 seropositive cohort members. Every donor gave a peripheral blood sample, and the peripheral blood mononuclear cells from that sample were used for TCR beta sequencing. Genomic DNA extraction from the blood cell samples was performed with the Qiagen DNeasy Blood Extraction Kit. Source material: PBMCs. The chain links TRBV6-1 with TRBJ1-2; perhaps TRBD1 is the D gene, with 5 bases matching. This clonotype originated in a woman aged 45-65 years in good health and CMV-seropositive. The CDR3 reads as follows: CASSQAPGGYGYTF. The DNA is as follows: TGTGCCAGCAGTCAGGCCCCCGGGGGGTATGGCTACACCTTC.